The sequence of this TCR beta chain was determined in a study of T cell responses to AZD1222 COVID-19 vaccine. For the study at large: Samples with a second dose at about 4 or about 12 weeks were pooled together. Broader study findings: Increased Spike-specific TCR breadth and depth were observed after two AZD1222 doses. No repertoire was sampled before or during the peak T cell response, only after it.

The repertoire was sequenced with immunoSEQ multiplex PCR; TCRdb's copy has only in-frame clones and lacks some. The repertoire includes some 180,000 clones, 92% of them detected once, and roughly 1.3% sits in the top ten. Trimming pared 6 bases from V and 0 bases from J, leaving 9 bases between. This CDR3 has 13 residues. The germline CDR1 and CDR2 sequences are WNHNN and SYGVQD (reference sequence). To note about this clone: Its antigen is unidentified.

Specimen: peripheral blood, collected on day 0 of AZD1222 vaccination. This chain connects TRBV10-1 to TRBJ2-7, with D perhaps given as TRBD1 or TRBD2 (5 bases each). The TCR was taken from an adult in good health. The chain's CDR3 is CASSPGRSYEQYF. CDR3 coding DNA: TGCGCCAGCAGCCCGGGACGCTCCTACGAGCAGTACTTC.